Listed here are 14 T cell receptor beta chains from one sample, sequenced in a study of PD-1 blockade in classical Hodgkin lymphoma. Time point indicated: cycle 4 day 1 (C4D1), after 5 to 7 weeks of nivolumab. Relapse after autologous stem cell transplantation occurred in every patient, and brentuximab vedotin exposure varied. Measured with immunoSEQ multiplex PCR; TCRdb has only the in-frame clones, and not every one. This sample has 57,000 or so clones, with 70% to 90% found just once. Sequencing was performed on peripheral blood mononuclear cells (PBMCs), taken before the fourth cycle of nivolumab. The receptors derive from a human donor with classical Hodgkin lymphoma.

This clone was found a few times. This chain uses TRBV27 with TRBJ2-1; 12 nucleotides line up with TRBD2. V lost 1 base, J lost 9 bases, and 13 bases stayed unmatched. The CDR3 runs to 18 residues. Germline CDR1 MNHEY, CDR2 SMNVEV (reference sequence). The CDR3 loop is CASSLLPLASGGAGEQFF. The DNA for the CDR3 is TGTGCCAGCAGTTTATTACCCTTAGCTAGCGGGGGGGCCGGTGAGCAGTTCTTC.

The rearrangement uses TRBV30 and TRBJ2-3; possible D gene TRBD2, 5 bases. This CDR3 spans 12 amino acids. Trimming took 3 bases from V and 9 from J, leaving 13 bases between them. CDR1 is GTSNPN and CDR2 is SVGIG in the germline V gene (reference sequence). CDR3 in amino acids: CAWSVLTTTQYF. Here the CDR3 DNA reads TGTGCCTGGAGCGTCCTGACTACAACGCAGTATTTT.

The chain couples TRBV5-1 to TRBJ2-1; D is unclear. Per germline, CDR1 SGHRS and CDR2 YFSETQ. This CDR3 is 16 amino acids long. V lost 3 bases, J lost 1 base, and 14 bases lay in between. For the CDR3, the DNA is TGCGCCAGCAGCTCAGGTCCCTCCGTGTCCTACAATGAGCAGTTCTTC. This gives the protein CASSSGPSVSYNEQFF.

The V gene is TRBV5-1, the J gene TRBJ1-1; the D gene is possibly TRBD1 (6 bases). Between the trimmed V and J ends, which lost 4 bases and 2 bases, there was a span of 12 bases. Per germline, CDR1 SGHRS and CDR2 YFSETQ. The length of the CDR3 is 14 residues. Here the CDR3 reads CASSPPGHNTEAFF. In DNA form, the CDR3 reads TGCGCCAGCAGCCCTCCGGGACATAACACTGAAGCTTTCTTT.

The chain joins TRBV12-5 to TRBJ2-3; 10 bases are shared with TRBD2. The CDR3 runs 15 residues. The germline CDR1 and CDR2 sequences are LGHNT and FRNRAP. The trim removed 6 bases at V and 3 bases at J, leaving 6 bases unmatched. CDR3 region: CASGGVAGGTDTQYF. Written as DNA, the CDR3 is TGTGCTAGTGGAGGCGTAGCGGGGGGTACAGATACGCAGTATTTT.

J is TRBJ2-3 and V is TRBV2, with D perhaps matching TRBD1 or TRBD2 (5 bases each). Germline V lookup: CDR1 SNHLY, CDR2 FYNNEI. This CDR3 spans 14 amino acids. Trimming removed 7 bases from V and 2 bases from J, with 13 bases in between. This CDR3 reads CASKGRTTTDTQYF. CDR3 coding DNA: TGTGCCAGCAAGGGACGGACGACCACAGATACGCAGTATTTT.

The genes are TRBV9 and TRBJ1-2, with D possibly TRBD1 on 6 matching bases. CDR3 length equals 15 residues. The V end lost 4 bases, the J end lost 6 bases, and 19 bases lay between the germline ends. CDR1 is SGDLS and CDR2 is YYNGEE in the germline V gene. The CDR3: CASSIRAAGGHGYTF. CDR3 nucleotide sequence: TGTGCCAGCAGCATACGGGCTGCGGGGGGCCATGGCTACACCTTC.

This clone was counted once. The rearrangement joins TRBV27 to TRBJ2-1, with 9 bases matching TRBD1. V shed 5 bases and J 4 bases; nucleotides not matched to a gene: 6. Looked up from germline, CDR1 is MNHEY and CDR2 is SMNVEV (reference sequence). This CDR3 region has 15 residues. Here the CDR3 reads CASSNRGLGYNEQFF. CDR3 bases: TGTGCCAGCAGTAACAGGGGGCTTGGGTACAATGAGCAGTTCTTC.

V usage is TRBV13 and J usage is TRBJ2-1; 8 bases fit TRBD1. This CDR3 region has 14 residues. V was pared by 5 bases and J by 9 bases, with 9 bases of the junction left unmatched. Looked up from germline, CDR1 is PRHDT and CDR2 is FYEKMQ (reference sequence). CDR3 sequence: CASSLQGALSEQFF. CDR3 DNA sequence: TGTGCCAGCAGCCTGCAGGGGGCACTTTCTGAGCAGTTCTTC.

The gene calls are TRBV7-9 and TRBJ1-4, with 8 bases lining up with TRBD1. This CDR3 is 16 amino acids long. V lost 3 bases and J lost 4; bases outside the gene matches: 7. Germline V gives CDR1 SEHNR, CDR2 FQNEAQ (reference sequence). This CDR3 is CASSFNLDRVNEKLFF. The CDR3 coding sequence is TGTGCCAGCAGCTTTAACCTGGACAGGGTTAATGAAAAACTGTTTTTT.

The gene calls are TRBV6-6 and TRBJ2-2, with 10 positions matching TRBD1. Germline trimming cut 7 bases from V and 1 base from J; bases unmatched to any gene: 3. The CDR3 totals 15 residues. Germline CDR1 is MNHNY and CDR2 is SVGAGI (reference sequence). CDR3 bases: TGTGCCAGCAACGACAGGGGGCAGAACACCGGGGAGCTGTTTTTT. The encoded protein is CASNDRGQNTGELFF.

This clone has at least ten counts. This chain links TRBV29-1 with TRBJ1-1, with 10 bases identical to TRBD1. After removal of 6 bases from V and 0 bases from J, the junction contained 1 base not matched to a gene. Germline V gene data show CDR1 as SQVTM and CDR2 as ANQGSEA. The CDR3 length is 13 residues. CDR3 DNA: TGCAGCGTCGACAGGGGGCTGAACACTGAAGCTTTCTTT. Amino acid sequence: CSVDRGLNTEAFF.

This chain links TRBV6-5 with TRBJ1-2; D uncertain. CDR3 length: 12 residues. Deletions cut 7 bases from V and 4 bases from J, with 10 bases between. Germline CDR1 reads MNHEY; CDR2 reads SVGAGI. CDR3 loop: CASTRRGYGYTF. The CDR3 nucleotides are TGTGCCAGCACCCGGCGGGGCTATGGCTACACCTTC.

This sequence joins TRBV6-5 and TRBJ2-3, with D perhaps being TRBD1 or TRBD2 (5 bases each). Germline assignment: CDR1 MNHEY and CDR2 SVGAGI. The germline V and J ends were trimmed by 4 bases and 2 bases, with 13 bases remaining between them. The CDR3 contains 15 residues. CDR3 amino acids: CASSSTPGLTDTQYF. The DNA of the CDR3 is TGTGCCAGCAGTTCTACCCCGGGGCTCACAGATACGCAGTATTTT.